These T cell receptor beta chains were read from a single sample in a study of blood T cells in healthy people across ages. TCRdb reprocessed the 5' RACE reads with MiXCR, giving one entry per CDR3 protein. The data hold about 1.6 million distinct CDR3 sequences, with 34% observed a single time. The sample was blood. The receptor set was obtained from a woman in her 30s in good health. The CDR3 runs from the conserved cysteine through the conserved F or W. A D gene is named only where the DNA matches it firmly. Only part of the rows carry a size: once, few, many, or a class if the clone is expanded.

d_call,clone_size,v_call,j_call,cdr3_nt,cdr3_aa
TRBD1,few,TRBV12-3/TRBV12-4,TRBJ2-1,TGTGCCAGCAGTAAGGGACAGGGGGGTTCCGCCGACTCCGGTGAGCAGTTCTTC,CASSKGQGGSADSGEQFF
-,many,TRBV5-1,TRBJ1-5,TGCGCCAGCAGCCCGGACGGGTATCAGCCCCAGCATTTT,CASSPDGYQPQHF
-,-,TRBV3-1,TRBJ2-2,TGTGCCAGCAGCCAGGGAACTAGATCCTCGGAGCTGTTTTTT,CASSQGTRSSELFF
TRBD1,many,TRBV6-1,TRBJ2-4,TGTGCCAGCAGTGACCCCCCCGGACAGGGGTGGTACATTCAGTACTTC,CASSDPPGQGWYIQYF
TRBD2,-,TRBV29-1,TRBJ2-3,TGCAGCGTCGGGGGGGCGGGAGGCACAGATACGCAGTATTTT,CSVGGAGGTDTQYF
-,-,TRBV5-1,TRBJ2-1,TGCGCCAGCAGCTTGGCGGCCTCTAACAATGAGCAGTTCTTC,CASSLAASNNEQFF
-,-,TRBV10-3,TRBJ1-1,TGTGCCATCAGTGAGTCTAGGACGGTGAACCCCGTTACTGAAGCTTTCTTT,CAISESRTVNPVTEAFF
TRBD1,-,TRBV27,TRBJ2-7,TGTGCCATCGCAACAGGGGTGCTGGGCGAGCAGTACTTC,CAIATGVLGEQYF
-,-,TRBV4-2,TRBJ1-1,TGTGCCAGCAGCCAAGTAGATGTGGATGAAGCTTTCTTT,CASSQVDVDEAFF
TRBD1,many,TRBV6-2/TRBV6-3,TRBJ2-6,TGTGCCAGCACCTACAGGGGAGCTGGGGCCAACGTCCTGACTTTC,CASTYRGAGANVLTF
-,few,TRBV5-6,TRBJ1-1,TGTGCCAGCAGCCACGGGGACTCCCACACTGAAGCTTTCTTT,CASSHGDSHTEAFF
-,-,TRBV10-3,TRBJ2-7,TGTGCCGTGGGCGGAGGGTACGAGCAGTACTTC,CAVGGGYEQYF
TRBD2,-,TRBV27,TRBJ2-7,TGTGCCAGCAGCATGACGGGCGGGAGAGGGTACGAGCAGTACTTC,CASSMTGGRGYEQYF
TRBD1,once,TRBV11-1,TRBJ2-1,TGTGCCAGCAGCTTAATGAACAGGGGCGCCGGTGTAGGTGAGCAGTTCTTC,CASSLMNRGAGVGEQFF
-,-,TRBV6-1,TRBJ1-6,TGTGCCAGCGGGTCGGTTTCAAGGACTGAACCCCTCCACTTT,CASGSVSRTEPLHF
-,few,TRBV7-9,TRBJ2-5,TGTGCCAGCAGCCTTTCCCTGGGTTTGGAGACCCAGTACTTC,CASSLSLGLETQYF
TRBD2,-,TRBV4-1,TRBJ2-1,TGCGCCAGCAGCCAGGCCTTCGATCCAGCGGGAGTTAACTACAATGAGCAGTTCTTC,CASSQAFDPAGVNYNEQFF
-,-,TRBV4-1,TRBJ2-5,TGCGCCTGCAGCCAAGAAAGGTGGGAGACCCAGTACTTC,CACSQERWETQYF
-,few,TRBV6-2/TRBV6-3,TRBJ2-5,TGTGCCAGCAGTCTCAGACGAGGCGGACATGGAGAGACCCAGTACTTC,CASSLRRGGHGETQYF
-,-,TRBV29-1,TRBJ1-2,TGCAGCGTTGGGGACGCTCAGTCCGGCTACACCTTC,CSVGDAQSGYTF
-,-,TRBV7-9,TRBJ2-6,TGTGCCAGCAGGTTTCTGGGTTCCATCTCTGGGGCCAACGTCCTGACTTTC,CASRFLGSISGANVLTF
-,-,TRBV2,TRBJ2-2,TGTGCCAGCAGTGACCCGGCAGGGAGGCTGTTTTTT,CASSDPAGRLFF
-,many,TRBV10-3,TRBJ2-1,TGTGCCATCAGTGAGTTGGGTAGGGGAGATGAGCAGTTCTTC,CAISELGRGDEQFF
TRBD1,few,TRBV6-2/TRBV6-3,TRBJ2-3,TGTGCCAGCAGCAGAGCTACGACAGGGGGCATCATGGGGGCGCAGTATTTT,CASSRATTGGIMGAQYF
-,-,TRBV27,TRBJ2-1,TGTGCCAGCAGTTCCTTCTCAGTGGACAATGAGCAGTTCTTC,CASSSFSVDNEQFF
-,many,TRBV7-2,TRBJ2-7,TGTGCCAGCAGCTTAGATGGGGGCACCTACGAGCAGTACTTC,CASSLDGGTYEQYF
-,-,TRBV5-1,TRBJ2-7,TGCGCCAGCACCTACGACGGGACCTCCTACGAGCAGTACTTC,CASTYDGTSYEQYF
TRBD1,-,TRBV9,TRBJ1-5,TGTGCCAGCAGCGTAGGACAGGGAAGATGGCCCCAGCATTTT,CASSVGQGRWPQHF
-,few,TRBV2,TRBJ2-1,TGTGCCAGCAGTGAGGGGGGCCAACAGTTCTTC,CASSEGGQQFF
-,few,TRBV7-2,TRBJ1-2,TGTGCCAGCAGCTTAAACGACCGGGGCTACACCTTC,CASSLNDRGYTF
TRBD1,few,TRBV20-1,TRBJ2-7,TGCAGTGCGCGGCCCGGGACAGAGTACGAGCAGTACTTC,CSARPGTEYEQYF
-,few,TRBV6-1,TRBJ2-5,TGTGCCAGCAGATTAGCGTCGGCTGGGAAAGAGACCCAGTACTTC,CASRLASAGKETQYF
-,-,TRBV12-3/TRBV12-4,TRBJ1-4,TGTGCCAGCAACCTCCTGGGGGGGCAGGCTAATGAAAAACTGTTTTTT,CASNLLGGQANEKLFF
-,many,TRBV4-2,TRBJ2-7,TGTGCCAGCAGCCCTGGGCGGAACTCCTACGAGCAGTACTTC,CASSPGRNSYEQYF
-,few,TRBV4-1,TRBJ2-5,TGCGCCAGCAGCCAAGCGGCCTACGAGACCCAGTACTTC,CASSQAAYETQYF
-,few,TRBV5-1,TRBJ2-5,TGCGCCAGCAGCTTGGACCAGAATCAAGAGACCCAGTACTTC,CASSLDQNQETQYF
-,few,TRBV20-1,TRBJ2-6,TGCAGTGCTAGAGACCCTAACAGGGTTGGGGCCAACGTCCTGACTTTC,CSARDPNRVGANVLTF
-,-,TRBV4-1,TRBJ1-6,TGCGCCAGCAGCCAACGGGACTCCAGCTCCTATAATTCACCCCTCCACTTT,CASSQRDSSSYNSPLHF
-,-,TRBV7-6,TRBJ2-2,TGTGCCAGCAGCTTCCTCCTACCGGGGAACACCGGGGAGCTGTTTTTT,CASSFLLPGNTGELFF
TRBD2,-,TRBV27,TRBJ2-2,TGTGCCAGCAGTCCGCCCGGACTAGCGGGGACCACCGGGGAGCTGTTTTTT,CASSPPGLAGTTGELFF
-,-,TRBV15,TRBJ2-1,TGTGCCACCAGCAAGGGGCGGGACTCCTACAATGAGCAGTTCTTC,CATSKGRDSYNEQFF
-,-,TRBV7-9,TRBJ1-1,TGTGCCAGCATTGGGGGGATGAACACTGAAGCTTTCTTT,CASIGGMNTEAFF
-,-,TRBV15,TRBJ2-1,TGTGCCACCAGCCGCGCGGCGTCGGACGTCCTTCATGATGAGCAGTTCTTC,CATSRAASDVLHDEQFF
-,-,TRBV5-1,TRBJ2-1,TGCGCCAGCAGCTTCGGGGGTGACTCCTACAATGAGCAGTTCTTC,CASSFGGDSYNEQFF
TRBD2,-,TRBV24-1,TRBJ2-2,TGTGCCACCAAGACTAGCGGTTCCATAGGCGCCGGGGAGCTGTTTTTT,CATKTSGSIGAGELFF
-,-,TRBV6-5,TRBJ2-1,TGTGCCAGCAGTCCAAGCGTGGGGGGACTCAATGAGCAGTTCTTC,CASSPSVGGLNEQFF
-,-,TRBV25-1,TRBJ2-5,TGTGCCAGCGCTGGGTATACGGAGACCCAGTACTTC,CASAGYTETQYF
-,-,TRBV6-4,TRBJ2-1,TGTGCCGGACTTAGAGCGTATAGCTCCTACAATGAGCAGTTCTTC,CAGLRAYSSYNEQFF
-,-,TRBV20-1,TRBJ2-3,TGCAGTGTTACCACAGGGAGTAGCACAGATACGCAGTATTTT,CSVTTGSSTDTQYF
TRBD1,-,TRBV5-1,TRBJ1-2,TGCGCCAGCAGCGACCGTGGGACAGGTCCCTATGGCTACACCTTC,CASSDRGTGPYGYTF
TRBD1,-,TRBV5-6,TRBJ2-5,TGTGCCAGCACCATGGGACAGGGGGCGTCAGAGACCCAGTACTTC,CASTMGQGASETQYF
-,-,TRBV12-3/TRBV12-4,TRBJ1-1,TGTGCCAGCAGTTTCGGGCAGCTCTTTGAAGCTTTCTTT,CASSFGQLFEAFF
-,many,TRBV29-1,TRBJ2-6,TGCAGCGTTGAGTTCAGGACCCATAGCTCTGGGGCCAACGTCCTGACTTTC,CSVEFRTHSSGANVLTF
-,few,TRBV29-1,TRBJ2-2,TGCAGCGCCACCCGGAAGGGTGGCACCGGGGAGCTGTTTTTT,CSATRKGGTGELFF
-,many,TRBV10-3,TRBJ2-7,TGTGCCATCACCAGGGACACCAGCAGTCAGGAGCAGTACTTC,CAITRDTSSQEQYF
-,-,TRBV5-1,TRBJ2-2,TGCGCCAGCAGCCACAGCGGGACACTAGCAGGGAACACCGGGGAGCTGTTTTTT,CASSHSGTLAGNTGELFF
TRBD1,-,TRBV7-3,TRBJ2-1,TGTGCCAGCAGCTTAAGGACAGGGATGGACAATGAGCAGTTCTTC,CASSLRTGMDNEQFF
TRBD2,-,TRBV20-1,TRBJ2-1,TGCAGTGTTAGAGATCCCGCTAGCGGGGACAATGAGCAGTTCTTC,CSVRDPASGDNEQFF
TRBD2,-,TRBV25-1,TRBJ2-7,TGTGCCAGCAGTGACGCACTAGCGGGACTCTACGAGCAGTACTTC,CASSDALAGLYEQYF
TRBD2,-,TRBV7-9,TRBJ2-3,TGTGCCAGCAGCTTGGCTCCTAGCGGGGACCGCCCAGATACGCAGTATTTT,CASSLAPSGDRPDTQYF